These 25 T cell receptor beta chains originate from one sample sequenced in a study of T cells in Graves' hyperthyroidism and ophthalmopathy. Authors of the study amplified TCR beta CDR3 regions from RNA transcripts. A set of HTBI primers served as the primers for a first-round RT-PCR of the TCR CDR3. Each CDR3 protein is one row after TCRdb ran MiXCR on the multiplex PCR reads. The data contain under 250,000 distinct CDR3 sequences, 15% to 20% of them seen just once; the ten biggest clones take up 50%. The sample consisted of blood. These receptors came from a man aged 50-60 years with Graves' hyperthyroidism.

This clonotype appeared many times. V is TRBV24-1 and J is TRBJ2-3, with 7 bases that match TRBD2. The CDR3 runs 16 residues. V dropped 4 bases and J dropped 3; count of bases not matched to a gene: 9. Germline V lookup: CDR1 KGHDR, CDR2 SFDVKD. Here the CDR3 DNA reads TGTGCCACCAGTGACCCTGGGGGGGGTGGTACAGATACGCAGTATTTT. It yields the protein CATSDPGGGGTDTQYF.

This clonotype has just a few counts. The chain links TRBV7-8 to TRBJ2-7; 12 bases map to TRBD1. Germline V CDR1 and CDR2: SGHVS, FQNEAQ. The CDR3 is made up of 17 amino acids. Trimming removed 4 bases from V and 6 bases from J; junction bases left unmatched: 13. CDR3 in amino acids: CASSYPGGTGGAIEQYF. As DNA, the CDR3 is TGTGCCAGCAGCTATCCCGGCGGGACAGGGGGCGCAATCGAGCAGTACTTC.

This clonotype was seen many times. The gene calls are TRBV7-2 and TRBJ2-1; 7 bases fit TRBD2. The J segment lost 4 bases and the V segment lost 2 bases, leaving 8 bases of the junction unmatched. Germline CDR1 reads SGHTA; CDR2 reads FQGNSA. CDR3 length equals 16 residues. CDR3 region: CASSLFFGGGYNEQFF. In DNA form, the CDR3 reads TGTGCCAGCAGCTTATTCTTTGGGGGAGGGTACAATGAGCAGTTCTTC. The full variable domain, its missing parts supplied by reference TRBV7-2 and TRBJ2-1, is GAGVSQSPSNKVTEKGKDVELRCDPISGHTALYWYRQSLGQGLEFLIYFQGNSAPDKSGLPSDRFSAERTGGSVSTLTIQRTQQEDSAVYLCASSLFFGGGYNEQFFGPGTRLTVL.

Concerning this clonotype itself: A much more abundant neighbour one base away suggests this may be a read error. Lacking the conserved final phenylalanine or tryptophan, this CDR3 likely reflects a read error. The CDR3 spells CASSSGQNTDTQYS. The CDR3 DNA sequence: TGTGCCAGCAGTTCGGGACAGAACACAGATACGCAGTATTCT. The gene calls are TRBV28 and TRBJ2-3; 7 bases align to TRBD1. Trimming removed 4 bases from V and 2 bases from J; junction bases left unmatched: 3. Germline V CDR1 and CDR2: MDHEN, SYDVKM. The CDR3 spans 14 residues.

This clonotype has just a few counts. V and J are TRBV20-1 and TRBJ2-3; 10 nucleotides align to TRBD1. The CDR3 spans 13 residues. Unmatched junction bases numbered 2, after V lost 5 bases and J lost 3 bases. The germline V gene has CDR1 DFQATT and CDR2 SNEGSKA (reference sequence). CDR3 in amino acids: CSAGDRGTDTQYF. The CDR3 DNA sequence: TGCAGTGCTGGGGACAGGGGTACAGATACGCAGTATTTT.

The gene calls are TRBV7-9 and TRBJ1-4; TRBD1 agrees at 10 bases. CDR3 length equals 16 residues. Germline V CDR1 and CDR2: SEHNR, FQNEAQ (reference sequence). Trimming removed 5 bases from V and 1 base from J; junction bases left unmatched: 4. Here the CDR3 DNA reads TGTGCCAGCAGCCTGGGACAGGGGCAAACTAATGAAAAACTGTTTTTT. It translates to CASSLGQGQTNEKLFF.

This sequence joins TRBV27 and TRBJ1-1; 8 bases are a match to TRBD1. V was clipped by 3 bases and J by 1 base; unmatched bases: 7. Germline CDR1 reads MNHEY; CDR2 reads SMNVEV (reference sequence). The CDR3 extends over 16 amino acids. The CDR3 spells CASSFVAGGPNTEAFF. The CDR3 DNA is TGTGCCAGCAGTTTCGTGGCAGGGGGCCCGAACACTGAAGCTTTCTTT.

This clonotype has more than one count but fewer than ten. The chain recombines TRBV27 with TRBJ1-1; D perhaps matches TRBD1 (6 bases). Germline CDR1 and CDR2: MNHEY and SMNVEV (reference sequence). The CDR3 has 13 amino acids. The V end lost 6 bases, the J end lost 7 bases, and 15 bases lay between the germline ends. CDR3 sequence (DNA): TGTGCCAGCAGACTATCGGGACATATTGAAGCTTTCTTT. Translation: CASRLSGHIEAFF.

The CDR3 loop reads CASIRTSTYEQYF. In nucleotides, the CDR3 is TGTGCCAGCATACGGACATCTACCTACGAGCAGTACTTC. The chain has TRBV28 and TRBJ2-7; tentatively, D is TRBD1 (5 bases). Trimming stripped 7 bases from V and 2 bases from J, with 12 bases between. The length of the CDR3 is 13 residues. CDR1 and CDR2 (germline): MDHEN, SYDVKM. Together with reference TRBV28 and TRBJ2-7, the CDR3 gives the full variable domain: DVKVTQSSRYLVKRTGEKVFLECVQDMDHENMFWYRQDPGLGLRLIYFSYDVKMKEKGDIPEGYSVSREKKERFSLILESASTNQTSMYLCASIRTSTYEQYFGPGTRLTVT.

There are many counts of this clonotype. The chain combines TRBV28 with TRBJ2-5, with D perhaps matching TRBD1 or TRBD2 (6 bases each). This CDR3 comprises 14 residues. V was trimmed by 5 bases and J by 5 bases, leaving 15 bases between them. Germline loops: CDR1 MDHEN, CDR2 SYDVKM. The CDR3 DNA follows: TGTGCCAGCAGTGGGGGGCGACGATGGGAGACCCAGTACTTC. Its protein is CASSGGRRWETQYF.

This clonotype was detected a few times. A read error may explain this, as a much larger clone is one base away. This chain uses TRBV28 with TRBJ2-7, with D possibly matching TRBD1 (6 bases). Germline V gene lookup returns CDR1 MDHEN and CDR2 SYDVKM. The CDR3 length is 14 residues. This CDR3 is CAGRRQATSYEQYF. CDR3 coding DNA: TGTGCCGGCAGGAGACAGGCGACCTCTTACGAGCAGTACTTC. Full variable domain (missing parts from reference TRBV28 and TRBJ2-7): DVKVTQSSRYLVKRTGEKVFLECVQDMDHENMFWYRQDPGLGLRLIYFSYDVKMKEKGDIPEGYSVSREKKERFSLILESASTNQTSMYLCAGRRQATSYEQYFGPGTRLTVT.

There are a few counts of this clonotype. The rearrangement uses TRBV7-8 and TRBJ2-7, with TRBD2 matching 9 bases. In germline, CDR1 is SGHVS, CDR2 FQNEAQ. V was clipped by 5 bases and J by 2 bases; unmatched bases: 10. The CDR3 has 16 residues. In nucleotides, the CDR3 is TGTGCCAGCAGCCAGCGGGGGGCAGGAGATCCCTACGAGCAGTACTTC. The encoded protein is CASSQRGAGDPYEQYF.

The sample holds many counts of this clonotype. The chain is built from TRBV11-2 and TRBJ1-4; D is perhaps TRBD1 (5 bases). CDR1 and CDR2 from the germline V gene are SGHAT and FQNNGV. This CDR3 is 16 amino acids long. The V gene lost 1 base and the J gene lost 4 bases, with 13 bases spanning the gap. CDR3 sequence: CASSLVWTRRNEKLFF. Here the CDR3 DNA reads TGTGCCAGCAGCTTAGTATGGACACGGCGTAATGAAAAACTGTTTTTT. Using reference TRBV11-2 and TRBJ1-4 for the parts outside the CDR3, the full variable domain is EAGVAQSPRYKIIEKRQSVAFWCNPISGHATLYWYQQILGQGPKLLIQFQNNGVVDDSQLPKDRFSAERLKGVDSTLKIQPAKLEDSAVYLCASSLVWTRRNEKLFFGSGTQLSVL.

The chain uses TRBV4-1 and TRBJ1-1; D possibly corresponds to TRBD1 (5 bases). This CDR3 spans 14 amino acids. The germline gives CDR1 MGHRA, CDR2 YSYEKL. V gave up 2 bases and J gave up 2 bases, with 9 bases separating them. The CDR3 nucleotides read TGCGCCAGCAGCCAATCAGGGATTAACACTGAAGCTTTCTTT. As protein: CASSQSGINTEAFF.

This clonotype was found many times. The chain uses TRBV11-2 and TRBJ2-3; a weak D match, TRBD1 (6 bases). The CDR3 length is 16 residues. Germline-derived CDR1 and CDR2 are SGHAT and FQNNGV. With 1 base removed from V and 6 bases from J, the gap between germline ends came to 17 bases. The CDR3 DNA is TGTGCCAGCAGCTTAGTGCCCAGTTCAGGGGCCGATACGCAGTATTTT. Its translation is CASSLVPSSGADTQYF.

Only a few counts were recorded for this clonotype. The rearrangement links TRBV29-1 to TRBJ2-1, with a weak D call TRBD2 (6 bases). The CDR3 is made up of 12 amino acids. The germline gives CDR1 SQVTM, CDR2 ANQGSEA. V gave up 4 bases and J gave up 9 bases, with 13 bases separating them. CDR3 amino acids: CSVGRGGVEQFF. The CDR3, as DNA: TGCAGCGTTGGTCGTGGCGGGGTTGAGCAGTTCTTC.

This clonotype was picked up a small number of times. The CDR3 DNA is TGTGCCAGCAGTTACTCGCGGACCCGCGGCGATGAGCAGTTCTTC. Protein: CASSYSRTRGDEQFF. This chain connects TRBV6-5 to TRBJ2-1; D is ambiguous. This CDR3 comprises 15 residues. V was trimmed by 0 bases and J by 8 bases, leaving 14 bases between them. Germline lookup yields CDR1 MNHEY and CDR2 SVGAGI.

A few counts support this clonotype. An end of the junction differs from the germline gene, which may be a read error. The V gene is TRBV11-2, the J gene TRBJ2-7, with D uncertain. Germline CDR1 and CDR2: SGHAT and FQNNGV. The CDR3 extends over 13 amino acids. As DNA, the CDR3 is TGTGCCAGCAGCTACGAAAGCTCCCACGAGCAGTACTTC. Amino acids: CASSYESSHEQYF. Full variable domain (rest looked up from reference TRBV11-2 and TRBJ2-7): EAGVAQSPRYKIIEKRQSVAFWCNPISGHATLYWYQQILGQGPKLLIQFQNNGVVDDSQLPKDRFSAERLKGVDSTLKIQPAKLEDSAVYLCASSYESSHEQYFGPGTRLTVT.

This clonotype was observed many times. V is TRBV19 and J is TRBJ2-1, with 10 bases fitting TRBD2. The CDR3 is 14 residues long. The germline V gene encodes CDR1 LNHDA and CDR2 SQIVND (reference sequence). V shed 4 bases, J shed 6 bases, and the junction held 3 bases outside the gene matches. CDR3: CASSTSGSTNEQFF. CDR3 DNA sequence: TGTGCCAGTAGTACTAGCGGGAGTACCAATGAGCAGTTCTTC.

This clonotype was counted a single time. The chain is built from TRBV29-1 and TRBJ1-4; the D is unclear. The CDR3 runs to 14 residues. Germline CDR1 is SQVTM and CDR2 is ANQGSEA. V was cut by 4 bases and J by 5 bases, with 14 bases left in between. The CDR3 loop reads CSVGPSMGNEKLFF. CDR3 in DNA: TGCAGCGTTGGCCCTTCCATGGGGAATGAAAAACTGTTTTTT. The full variable domain, rest sourced from reference TRBV29-1 and TRBJ1-4, is SAVISQKPSRDICQRGTSLTIQCQVDSQVTMMFWYRQQPGQSLTLIATANQGSEATYESGFVIDKFPISRPNLTFSTLTVSNMSPEDSSIYLCSVGPSMGNEKLFFGSGTQLSVL.

The chain carries TRBV5-1 and TRBJ2-6; no firm D call. This CDR3 has 17 residues. Germline V lookup: CDR1 SGHRS, CDR2 YFSETQ. V was clipped by 0 bases and J by 2 bases, with 12 bases between them. This CDR3 reads CASSLGQARTGANVLTF. The CDR3 DNA follows: TGCGCCAGCAGCTTGGGGCAGGCCCGCACTGGGGCCAACGTCCTGACTTTC.

This clonotype has at least ten counts. The chain links TRBV2 to TRBJ2-5, with 10 bases matching TRBD2. The CDR3 consists of 16 residues. The trim removed 4 bases at V and 4 bases at J, leaving 9 bases unmatched. Germline assignment: CDR1 SNHLY and CDR2 FYNNEI. The chain's CDR3 is CASSGISGRSGETQYF. CDR3 nucleotide sequence: TGTGCCAGCAGTGGGATTAGCGGGAGGTCTGGAGAGACCCAGTACTTC.

This clonotype was observed at least ten times. This rearrangement joins TRBV3-1 to TRBJ2-3; D not certain. The germline gives CDR1 LGHDT, CDR2 YNNKEL (reference sequence). The V and J ends lost 0 bases and 2 bases respectively, with 9 bases between them. The CDR3 extends over 15 amino acids. The CDR3 sequence: CASSQDNRHTDTQYF. In DNA form, the CDR3 reads TGTGCCAGCAGCCAAGACAACAGACACACAGATACGCAGTATTTT.

This clonotype appeared a single time. This chain connects TRBV29-1 to TRBJ1-2; D might be TRBD1 (5 bases). Germline V gene data show CDR1 as SQVTM and CDR2 as ANQGSEA. The CDR3 totals 12 residues. V was trimmed by 1 base and J by 8 bases, leaving 11 bases between them. The CDR3 sequence is CSVEGGGGGYTF. For the CDR3, the DNA is TGCAGCGTTGAAGGGGGGGGGGGGGGCTACACCTTC.

This clonotype was seen more than once but under ten times. This rearrangement joins TRBV5-1 to TRBJ2-2; possibly TRBD2 for D (6 bases). Trimming pared 4 bases from V and 2 bases from J, leaving 12 bases between. CDR3 length: 15 amino acids. From germline, CDR1 is SGHRS and CDR2 YFSETQ. CDR3 residues: CASSAPGLNTGELFF. The CDR3, as DNA: TGCGCCAGCAGCGCCCCGGGACTCAACACCGGGGAGCTGTTTTTT. Complete variable domain (other parts from reference TRBV5-1 and TRBJ2-2): KAGVTQTPRYLIKTRGQQVTLSCSPISGHRSVSWYQQTPGQGLQFLFEYFSETQRNKGNFPGRFSGRQFSNSRSEMNVSTLELGDSALYLCASSAPGLNTGELFFGEGSRLTVL.